These T cell receptor beta chains were read from a single sample in a study of shared clonotypes between healthy human individuals. TCRdb's copy holds only in-frame clones and misses some; the assay was immunoSEQ multiplex PCR. The repertoire has around 510,000 clones, approximately 95% of them found once; the top ten carry about 0.067%. The specimen sequenced was naive CD4+ T cells sorted from blood. These TCRs come from a woman aged 25 to 39 in good health. Each CDR3 is given without its conserved first and last residue.

TRBV6-1	ASTGLDANTGELF
TRBV2	ASSESRYEQY
TRBV28	ASSLGQGNTEAF
TRBV18	ASSPRATDTQY
TRBV5-1	ASTPAGGGGYEQY
TRBV28	ASSLEGSANEKLF
TRBV11-2	ASSFTSGTNTGELF
TRBV28	ASSPPGMRSNYGYT
TRBV30	AWSASGFTEAF
TRBV6-4	ASIWLAGASSYEQY
TRBV28	ASSSPGSGSVFSSTDTQY
TRBV7-2	ASTPEASPYNEQF
TRBV7-2	ASSPHGGGVTQY
TRBV4-1	ASSQEGTQGDYGYT
TRBV6-5	AVKRGNSYEQY
TRBV2	ASFPPRGARNSEAF
TRBV2	ASSEGEAGEAF
TRBV2	ASNLQGDYGYT
TRBV19	ASSTPWTGKVPQPQH
TRBV6-5	ASRVPGGRMETQY
TRBV5-4	ATKTGSYEQY
TRBV11-3	ASSLASGELF
TRBV29-1	SVVGAGLSGELF
TRBV6-5	ASSRGALNYGYT
TRBV9	ASSRDRTNTQY
TRBV5-1	ASSLGTGVSTTAETQY
TRBV7-9	ASSLAAGRTDTQY
TRBV15	ATSSWTQNTEAF
TRBV28	ASSLGAASGTEAF
TRBV4-1	ASSQTQRGVQPQH
TRBV5-4	ASSTDGSNQPQH
TRBV19	ASTGRGYSNQPQH
TRBV5-1	ASSSGPSWHEQY
TRBV5-4	ASSFFLASHKTQY
TRBV7-9	ASSLDRDGGTQY
TRBV7-7	ASSFGRGGTGELF
TRBV28	ASSLWGKLF
TRBV4-1	ASSQVSEGGEQY
TRBV19	ASRQTGSPGELF
TRBV27	ASSLFYRTGPQTQY
TRBV6-5	ASSYARASGANVLT
TRBV19	ASRRPWAGELF
TRBV5-1	ASSFVAGTGGINEQF